Below are 7 T cell receptor beta chains sequenced from a single sample in a study of coeliac disease. Sequenced by immunoSEQ multiplex PCR; TCRdb stores in-frame clones only, minus some. The table includes roughly 4,800 clones, about two thirds detected once. The sample was lymphocytes from the gut lamina propria. These receptors came from a man younger than 35 with celiac disease on a gluten-free diet.

This clone has just one count. V and J are TRBV5-1 and TRBJ1-2; 7 positions match TRBD1. Germline CDR1 SGHRS, CDR2 YFSETQ. Trimming at V came to 4 bases and at J to 6 bases, leaving 9 bases not matched to a gene. This CDR3 region has 14 residues. CDR3 in amino acids: CASSLRPGTDGYTF. The CDR3 coding sequence is TGCGCCAGCAGCCTACGTCCCGGGACAGATGGCTACACCTTC.

The chain combines TRBV9 with TRBJ1-2; D remains ambiguous. Germline loops: CDR1 SGDLS, CDR2 YYNGEE. This CDR3 spans 16 amino acids. V lost 7 bases to trimming and J lost 4 bases, with 23 bases between them. DNA for the CDR3: TGTGCCAGCTCCGATGAGTACTCAAGAAAGATCTATGGCTACACCTTC. It yields the protein CASSDEYSRKIYGYTF.

This rearrangement joins TRBV27 to TRBJ2-5; 15 nucleotides match TRBD2. Per germline, CDR1 MNHEY and CDR2 SMNVEV (reference sequence). V lost 5 bases to trimming and J lost 5 bases; unmatched junction nucleotides: 9. This CDR3 has 17 residues. The chain's CDR3 is CASSLRWTSGGAETQYF. The CDR3 DNA follows: TGTGCCAGCAGTCTTCGATGGACTAGCGGGGGGGCGGAGACCCAGTACTTC.

The V and J genes are TRBV7-3 and TRBJ2-3; 7 bases are a match to TRBD2. This CDR3 region has 14 residues. Germline assignment: CDR1 SGHTA and CDR2 FQGTGA. The V gene end was trimmed by 0 bases and the J gene end by 6 bases; junction bases not matched to a gene: 3. This CDR3 is CASSLTGGRDTQYF. The CDR3 coding sequence is TGTGCCAGCAGCTTAACGGGGGGGAGGGATACGCAGTATTTT.

Only one count was recorded for this clone. The chain recombines TRBV25-1 with TRBJ2-5; D may be TRBD1 (6 bases). The CDR3 contains 13 residues. Per germline, CDR1 MGHDK and CDR2 SYGVNS. Trimming removed 6 bases from V and 2 bases from J, with 10 bases in between. The CDR3 sequence is CASRQGSQETQYF. The CDR3 DNA is TGTGCCAGCAGACAGGGCTCTCAAGAGACCCAGTACTTC.

This clone was observed a single time. This rearrangement joins TRBV18 to TRBJ2-2; D may be TRBD1 (5 bases). Germline V lookup: CDR1 KGHSH, CDR2 LQKENI. V gave up 9 bases and J gave up 1 base, with 12 bases separating them. The CDR3 sequence is 14 residues long. CDR3 bases: TGTGCCAGTCACAAAGACAGGAACACCGGGGAGCTGTTTTTT. It codes for CASHKDRNTGELFF.

Only a few counts were recorded for this clone. The chain couples TRBV6-1 to TRBJ1-1; D is undetermined. The CDR3 consists of 15 residues. V shed 2 bases and J shed 4 bases, with 14 bases lying between them. Germline CDR1 reads MNHNS; CDR2 reads SASEGT. CDR3 coding DNA: TGTGCCAGCAGTGAAATCTGGCAGCGGACCACTGAAGCTTTCTTT. This gives the protein CASSEIWQRTTEAFF.